The sequence of this T cell receptor (beta chain) was determined in a study of control samples from healthy donors and cancer patients. Using immunoSEQ multiplex PCR, the repertoire was profiled, and TCRdb retains in-frame clones only, with some absent. The table records 35,000 to 40,000 clones, about 83% of them present only once. Germline loops: CDR1 MNHEY, CDR2 SVGEGT. The CDR3 length is 14 residues. V shed 4 bases, J shed 6 bases, and the junction held 4 bases outside the gene matches. Source material: PBMCs. This chain connects TRBV6-2 or TRBV6-3 to TRBJ2-2; 8 positions match TRBD1. The source of this sequence is a woman in her fifties or sixties with lung cancer. The CDR3 bases are TGTGCCAGCAGTTCGGACAGGGTGGCCGGGGAGCTGTTTTTT. This sequence encodes CASSSDRVAGELFF.